This T cell receptor (beta chain) was captured by sequencing in a study of T cells after posttransplantation cyclophosphamide. Study-wide points: Donor CD8+ memory clones often dominated recipient blood repertoires at later times.

This clone has more than one count but fewer than ten. The antigen is not known. The protocol was immunoSEQ multiplex PCR, while the TCRdb copy is restricted to in-frame clones and leaves out a portion. The sample has approximately 5,000 clones; approximately 57% are singletons. Sequenced material: memory CD8+ T cells sorted from blood. The clonotype comes from a woman aged 55-70 years in good health, CMV-negative, and a related stem cell transplant donor.

The CDR3 loop is CASSQQTGGYEQYF. Here the CDR3 DNA reads TGCGCCAGCAGCCAACAGACAGGGGGCTACGAGCAGTACTTC. The chain combines TRBV4-3 with TRBJ2-7, with 9 bases aligning to TRBD1. Germline values: CDR1 LGHNA, CDR2 YSLEER. After removal of 2 bases from V and 3 bases from J, the junction contained 2 bases not matched to a gene. There are 14 residues in the CDR3.